The entry below gives a single T cell receptor (beta chain) sequence along with its context. This sample was included in a study of shared clonotypes between healthy human individuals. Study background: Three plates each covered CD4 naive and memory; CD8 naive two, CD8 memory one.

Clones were sequenced by immunoSEQ multiplex PCR, and TCRdb holds only the in-frame ones, with some missing. The repertoire holds millions of clones, with 85% to 95% as singletons. All donors were healthy HIV-negative adults lacking recent acute infections or vaccinations. The CDR3 has 16 amino acids. Per the germline V gene, CDR1 is WNHNN and CDR2 is SYGVQD (reference sequence). With 2 bases clipped from V and 4 bases from J, the junction kept 6 bases outside the gene matches. Input material: naive CD4+ T cells sorted from blood. Subset specified: CD45RA+ positively selected. The genes are TRBV10-1 and TRBJ2-2; 8 nucleotides line up with TRBD1. The clonotype was recovered from a young man in good health. The CDR3 sequence is CASSERGTGSTGELFF. Here the CDR3 DNA reads TGCGCCAGCAGTGAGAGGGGGACAGGATCCACCGGGGAGCTGTTTTTT.